Listed here are 32 T cell receptor beta chains from one sample, sequenced in a study of shared clonotypes between healthy human individuals. The table came from immunoSEQ multiplex PCR; TCRdb's copy has only in-frame clones and leaves some out. This table has some 1 million clones, about 70% appearing once. What was sequenced was memory CD4+ T cells sorted from blood. Subset specified: CD45RA-negative fraction. Every receptor here comes from a man aged 18-30 years in good health.

CDR3 sequence reads: CASSPSEGQPQHF. CDR3 sequence (DNA): TGTGCCAGCAGCCCCAGTGAGGGGCAGCCCCAGCATTTT. This chain connects TRBV6-5 to TRBJ1-5; D is perhaps TRBD1 (5 bases). V was pared by 6 bases and J by 7 bases, with 13 bases between. Germline CDR1 is MNHEY and CDR2 is SVGAGI. This CDR3 has 13 amino acids.

This clone was counted only a few times. The chain uses TRBV7-8 and TRBJ2-3, with 11 bases identical to TRBD2. The CDR3 is 18 residues long. Germline assignment: CDR1 SGHVS and CDR2 FQNEAQ. The trim removed 2 bases at V and 4 bases at J, leaving 11 bases unmatched. The CDR3 coding sequence is TGTGCCAGCAGCTTAAGAATTACTAGCGGGAGCAATGCAGATACGCAGTATTTT. This translates into CASSLRITSGSNADTQYF.

This clone was observed a handful of times. This sequence joins TRBV5-1 and TRBJ1-1; 7 bases fit TRBD1. Germline V gene data show CDR1 as SGHRS and CDR2 as YFSETQ. J gave up 1 base and V 4 bases, and 4 bases lay outside the gene matches. This CDR3 is built from 14 residues. CDR3 loop: CASSRGQTNTEAFF. The DNA of the CDR3 is TGCGCCAGCAGCCGGGGACAGACGAACACTGAAGCTTTCTTT. Variable domain in full (rest from reference TRBV5-1 and TRBJ1-1): KAGVTQTPRYLIKTRGQQVTLSCSPISGHRSVSWYQQTPGQGLQFLFEYFSETQRNKGNFPGRFSGRQFSNSRSEMNVSTLELGDSALYLCASSRGQTNTEAFFGQGTRLTVV.

The rearrangement links TRBV5-1 to TRBJ2-2; D remains unclear. There are 14 residues in the CDR3. The germline gives CDR1 SGHRS, CDR2 YFSETQ. V shed 5 bases and J shed 1 base, with 9 bases lying between them. The CDR3 coding sequence is TGCGCCAGCAGGGTCACACAGAACACCGGGGAGCTGTTTTTT. Its translation: CASRVTQNTGELFF.

The chain uses TRBV18 and TRBJ1-2; no firm D call. Germline loops: CDR1 KGHSH, CDR2 LQKENI. CDR3 length: 13 amino acids. Deletions cut 0 bases from V and 7 bases from J, with 9 bases between. CDR3 nucleotide sequence: TGTGCCAGCTCACCACCATCCCGATCTGGCTACACCTTC. As protein: CASSPPSRSGYTF.

This clone showed up just once. The V call is TRBV6-5, the J call TRBJ2-5; D is tentatively TRBD1 or TRBD2 (6 bases each). V lost 5 bases to trimming and J lost 5 bases, with 15 bases between them. The CDR3 contains 14 residues. Germline-derived CDR1 and CDR2 are MNHEY and SVGAGI. The DNA of the CDR3 is TGTGCCAGCAGTCTGCCGGGGGCGGGGGAGACCCAGTACTTC. Translated: CASSLPGAGETQYF.

The V call is TRBV28, the J call TRBJ2-7; D is ambiguous. CDR3 length: 13 residues. Trimming removed 5 bases from V and 4 bases from J, with 12 bases in between. Germline assignment: CDR1 MDHEN and CDR2 SYDVKM. CDR3 in amino acids: CASSLGVAYEQYF. The CDR3 region has the DNA TGTGCCAGCAGTCTGGGCGTTGCGTACGAGCAGTACTTC.

The chain combines TRBV7-8 with TRBJ2-7, with a weak D call TRBD1 (6 bases). This CDR3 has 14 residues. Germline loops: CDR1 SGHVS, CDR2 FQNEAQ. V was trimmed by 1 base and J by 7 bases, leaving 14 bases between them. The CDR3 region is CASSLGGAQGEQYF. The CDR3 DNA reads as TGTGCCAGCAGCTTAGGTGGGGCCCAGGGGGAGCAGTACTTC.

Many counts were recorded for this clone. The V call is TRBV19, the J call TRBJ1-2, with 8 bases lining up with TRBD1. This CDR3 has 16 amino acids. Germline lookup yields CDR1 LNHDA and CDR2 SQIVND (reference sequence). Germline trimming cut 3 bases from V and 0 bases from J; bases unmatched to any gene: 6. Here the CDR3 DNA reads TGTGCCAGTAGTATCTCCGGGACAGGAGCTAACTATGGCTACACCTTC. Its protein is CASSISGTGANYGYTF.

Concerning this clone: The germline gene is not matched at one end of the junction; a read error may be the cause. V is TRBV11-1 and J is TRBJ2-3; TRBD2 matches at 12 bases. Germline V gene lookup returns CDR1 SGHAT and CDR2 FQDESV (reference sequence). The length of the CDR3 is 14 residues. CDR3 in DNA: TGTGCCAGCAGCCTAGCGGGGGGGGCAGATACGCAGTATTTT. This codes for CASSLAGGADTQYF.

V is TRBV7-2 and J is TRBJ1-1, with TRBD1 matching 8 bases. The CDR3 is 15 residues long. Germline trimming cut 5 bases from V and 1 base from J; bases unmatched to any gene: 6. Germline CDR1 SGHTA, CDR2 FQGNSA. The CDR3 sequence: CASSHRDRKNTEAFF. The CDR3 DNA reads TGTGCCAGCAGCCACCGGGACAGGAAGAACACTGAAGCTTTCTTT.

V is TRBV15 and J is TRBJ2-7, with D perhaps matching TRBD2 (6 bases). The V end lost 1 base, the J end lost 6 bases, and 19 bases lay between the germline ends. Germline V lookup: CDR1 LNHNV, CDR2 YYDKDF (reference sequence). CDR3 length: 16 amino acids. In nucleotides, the CDR3 is TGTGCCACCAGCAGAGGGGCCGGGACTCAGCCTGCCGAGCAGTACTTC. Its protein product is CATSRGAGTQPAEQYF.

The chain has TRBV2 and TRBJ2-5; 8 bases align to TRBD2. The germline V gene encodes CDR1 SNHLY and CDR2 FYNNEI. The CDR3 consists of 16 residues. J lost 0 bases, V lost 1 base, and 4 bases had no gene match. The CDR3 region has the DNA TGTGCCAGCAGTGAAGGTCTAGCGGGCCACCAAGAGACCCAGTACTTC. As protein: CASSEGLAGHQETQYF.

This chain connects TRBV7-2 to TRBJ2-7; TRBD1 matches 10 bases. The germline V gene encodes CDR1 SGHTA and CDR2 FQGNSA. V was clipped by 5 bases and J by 0 bases; unmatched bases: 4. The CDR3 sequence is 15 residues long. The CDR3 reads CASSLGQGVSYEQYF. The CDR3 DNA sequence: TGTGCCAGCAGCCTAGGACAGGGGGTCTCCTACGAGCAGTACTTC.

This clone was found a few times. DNA of the CDR3: TGTGCCACCAGCAGGGGACAGAAAGAGACCCAGTACTTC. It codes for CATSRGQKETQYF. This chain links TRBV15 with TRBJ2-5; 7 bases map to TRBD1. This CDR3 is 13 amino acids long. Germline V gene lookup returns CDR1 LNHNV and CDR2 YYDKDF (reference sequence). V lost 3 bases to trimming and J lost 3 bases; unmatched junction nucleotides: 1.

The chain employs TRBV28 and TRBJ1-1, with 12 bases matching TRBD1. V lost 5 bases and J lost 2; bases outside the gene matches: 9. This CDR3 region has 17 residues. CDR1 MDHEN and CDR2 SYDVKM come from the germline V gene. In DNA form, the CDR3 reads TGTGCCAGCAGTGGAGGGACAGGGGGCGGTGGAAACACTGAAGCTTTCTTT. It yields the protein CASSGGTGGGGNTEAFF. The whole variable domain, filled in from reference TRBV28 and TRBJ1-1, reads DVKVTQSSRYLVKRTGEKVFLECVQDMDHENMFWYRQDPGLGLRLIYFSYDVKMKEKGDIPEGYSVSREKKERFSLILESASTNQTSMYLCASSGGTGGGGNTEAFFGQGTRLTVV.

This clone appeared a few times. The chain joins TRBV19 to TRBJ1-4, with D uncertain. V lost 8 bases and J 2 bases, leaving 12 bases between the germline ends. The germline V gene has CDR1 LNHDA and CDR2 SQIVND (reference sequence). This CDR3 comprises 14 residues. Here the CDR3 reads CASRQDDTNEKLFF. In DNA form, the CDR3 reads TGTGCCAGTCGGCAGGACGACACTAATGAAAAACTGTTTTTT.

The J gene is TRBJ1-1, the V gene TRBV18; D ambiguous. Trimming removed 6 bases from V and 7 bases from J, with 15 bases in between. There are 13 residues in the CDR3. In germline, CDR1 is KGHSH, CDR2 LQKENI. CDR3 sequence reads: CASSPPGLDEAFF. CDR3 in DNA: TGTGCCAGCTCCCCTCCGGGGTTAGATGAAGCTTTCTTT.

The chain couples TRBV6-5 to TRBJ1-2; D is perhaps TRBD1 (6 bases). Germline CDR1 MNHEY, CDR2 SVGAGI. The CDR3 contains 14 residues. V lost 2 bases to trimming and J lost 6 bases, with 13 bases between them. As DNA, the CDR3 is TGTGCCAGCAGTTACACGGACAGCGCAAATGGCTACACCTTC. It specifies CASSYTDSANGYTF.

This sequence joins TRBV12-5 and TRBJ1-2; D call uncertain. V gave up 2 bases and J gave up 2 bases, with 9 bases separating them. From germline, CDR1 is LGHNT and CDR2 FRNRAP. This CDR3 has 14 amino acids. The CDR3 DNA reads TGTGCTAGTGGTTTGACGCCGGAAAACTATGGCTACACCTTC. This codes for CASGLTPENYGYTF.

V is TRBV7-6 and J is TRBJ1-1, with D unclear. With 2 bases removed from V and 0 bases from J, the gap between germline ends came to 10 bases. The germline V gene has CDR1 SGHVS and CDR2 FNYEAQ. CDR3 length equals 15 residues. The CDR3 region has the DNA TGTGCCAGCAGCTTATTCGGGCAGATGAACACTGAAGCTTTCTTT. This encodes CASSLFGQMNTEAFF.

As concerns this clone: A much bigger clone sits one base away, suggesting this may be a read error. Distinct nucleotide sequences in the sample also encode this CDR3. The gene calls are TRBV5-4 and TRBJ1-2, with D unclear. Per the germline V gene, CDR1 is SGHNT and CDR2 is YYREEE (reference sequence). Trimming took 0 bases from V and 1 from J, leaving 1 base between them. The CDR3 extends over 12 amino acids. CDR3 DNA sequence: TGTGCCAGCAGCTTGGATAACTATGGCTACACCTTC. Encoded protein: CASSLDNYGYTF.

The genes are TRBV9 and TRBJ2-5; perhaps TRBD1 as D (5 bases). V lost 0 bases to trimming and J lost 2 bases, with 11 bases between them. This CDR3 has 15 residues. Germline lookup yields CDR1 SGDLS and CDR2 YYNGEE. CDR3 in DNA: TGTGCCAGCAGCGTAGCCCCGACAGTACAAGAGACCCAGTACTTC. Its protein product is CASSVAPTVQETQYF.

This chain joins TRBV29-1 and TRBJ2-1, with 7 bases matching TRBD2. The CDR3 sequence is 13 residues long. V lost 4 bases to trimming and J lost 5 bases; unmatched junction nucleotides: 5. The germline V gene has CDR1 SQVTM and CDR2 ANQGSEA. This chain's CDR3 is CSVGSGEDNEQFF. The CDR3 coding sequence is TGCAGCGTTGGAAGCGGGGAGGACAATGAGCAGTTCTTC.

With respect to this clone: A much larger clone differs by one base, so this may be a read error. Different DNA sequences within this sample yield the same CDR3. The chain joins TRBV9 to TRBJ2-3; D gene uncertain. This CDR3 comprises 11 residues. Germline CDR1 is SGDLS and CDR2 is YYNGEE. V lost 0 bases and J 5 bases, leaving 1 base between the germline ends. The CDR3 DNA reads TGTGCCAGCAGCGTAGGAGATACGCAGTATTTT. Translating it yields CASSVGDTQYF.

The chain recombines TRBV9 with TRBJ2-1; D may be TRBD1 (6 bases). V lost 4 bases to trimming and J lost 8 bases, with 19 bases between them. This CDR3 is built from 15 residues. Germline CDR1 SGDLS, CDR2 YYNGEE. The CDR3 coding sequence is TGTGCCAGCAGCAAACAGGGCCTTTCGAGCGATGAGCAGTTCTTC. It translates to CASSKQGLSSDEQFF.

J is TRBJ2-7 and V is TRBV9; D is possibly TRBD1 (5 bases). This CDR3 spans 16 amino acids. Germline V CDR1 and CDR2: SGDLS, YYNGEE. The germline V and J ends were trimmed by 3 bases and 2 bases, with 18 bases remaining between them. The CDR3, as DNA: TGTGCCAGCAGCGCGGATAGGGGAAAACCCCCCTACGAGCAGTACTTC. Its protein is CASSADRGKPPYEQYF.

The chain joins TRBV4-2 to TRBJ2-7; TRBD2 matches 8 bases. Germline CDR1 reads LGHNA; CDR2 reads YNFKEQ. The CDR3 totals 15 residues. V dropped 0 bases and J dropped 11; count of bases not matched to a gene: 12. The CDR3 DNA follows: TGTGCCAGCAGCCAAGAGGGACTAGGGATCGGCGGGGAGTACTTC. Its translation is CASSQEGLGIGGEYF.

This clone was observed a handful of times. The chain joins TRBV5-4 to TRBJ2-1, with D perhaps assigned TRBD1 or TRBD2 (5 bases each). The CDR3 has 16 amino acids. Trimming cost V 4 bases and J 8 bases, with 22 bases left between them. Germline V CDR1 and CDR2: SGHNT, YYREEE (reference sequence). This CDR3 is CASSTGQGRIGDEQFF. In nucleotides, the CDR3 is TGTGCCAGCAGCACGGGGCAGGGAAGAATCGGCGATGAGCAGTTCTTC.

Concerning this clone itself: This sample includes further DNA sequences coding for the same CDR3. The chain recombines TRBV5-1 with TRBJ2-5, with 8 nucleotides matching TRBD2. CDR1 and CDR2 from the germline V gene are SGHRS and YFSETQ. This CDR3 region has 15 residues. Losses at the gene ends were 0 bases for V and 4 bases for J; bases not matched to a gene: 5. In DNA, the CDR3 is TGCGCCAGCAGCTTGGAGGCGGGAGGTGGAGAGACCCAGTACTTC. It encodes CASSLEAGGGETQYF.

In this sample, this clone turned up a few times. V and J are TRBV11-2 and TRBJ1-1; TRBD1 aligns across 8 bases. Germline V gene lookup returns CDR1 SGHAT and CDR2 FQNNGV. The CDR3 has 17 amino acids. J gave up 0 bases and V 6 bases, and 12 bases lay outside the gene matches. The CDR3 is CASRAQGQEFMNTEAFF. The CDR3 coding sequence is TGTGCCAGCAGGGCCCAGGGACAGGAATTCATGAACACTGAAGCTTTCTTT.

This CDR3 reads CASSRGEGTGSYEQYF. CDR3 sequence (DNA): TGTGCCAGCAGTCGGGGGGAGGGGACGGGATCCTACGAGCAGTACTTC. The J gene is TRBJ2-7, the V gene TRBV6-6; 7 bases are a match to TRBD2. The CDR3 is made up of 16 amino acids. V shed 5 bases and J 1 base; nucleotides not matched to a gene: 11. The germline V gene encodes CDR1 MNHNY and CDR2 SVGAGI (reference sequence).